Ten or more counts support the clone carrying this T cell receptor (beta chain). As yet, its antigen is unknown. This record comes from a study of T cells in Graves' hyperthyroidism and ophthalmopathy. Study in general: Sampling of peripheral blood happened at initial diagnosis, prior to any treatment.

Points from the study as a whole: Blood also showed most of the thyroid clonotypes that were expanded above 0.001.

V was pared by 7 bases and J by 1 base, with 17 bases between. Germline loops: CDR1 SNHLY, CDR2 FYNNEI. The CDR3 contains 16 residues. Researchers amplified the TCR beta CDR3 regions from RNA transcripts. An initial round of RT-PCR targeting the TCR CDR3 relied on the HTBI primer set. From the multiplex PCR reads, TCRdb called clonotypes with MiXCR, one entry per CDR3 protein. The table lists 360,000 or so distinct CDR3 sequences, 15% to 20% of them singletons. The chain combines TRBV2 with TRBJ1-5; D not certain. The sample comprised blood. The TCR sequence derives from a woman aged 35 to 49 with Graves' ophthalmopathy. The CDR3, as DNA: TGTGCCAGCAACCTGGACGCGGCGGTGAGCAATCAGCCCCAGCATTTT. It translates to CASNLDAAVSNQPQHF.